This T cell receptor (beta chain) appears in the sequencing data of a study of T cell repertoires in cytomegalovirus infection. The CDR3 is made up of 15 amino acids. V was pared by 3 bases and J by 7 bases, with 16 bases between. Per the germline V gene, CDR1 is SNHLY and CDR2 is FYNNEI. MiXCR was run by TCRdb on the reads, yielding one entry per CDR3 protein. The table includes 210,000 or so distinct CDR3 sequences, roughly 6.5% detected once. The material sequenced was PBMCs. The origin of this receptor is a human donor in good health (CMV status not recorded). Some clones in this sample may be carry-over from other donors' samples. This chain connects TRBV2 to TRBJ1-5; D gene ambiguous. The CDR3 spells CASSEGPGASQPQHF. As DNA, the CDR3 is TGTGCCAGCAGTGAGGGCCCGGGAGCAAGCCAGCCCCAGCATTTT.